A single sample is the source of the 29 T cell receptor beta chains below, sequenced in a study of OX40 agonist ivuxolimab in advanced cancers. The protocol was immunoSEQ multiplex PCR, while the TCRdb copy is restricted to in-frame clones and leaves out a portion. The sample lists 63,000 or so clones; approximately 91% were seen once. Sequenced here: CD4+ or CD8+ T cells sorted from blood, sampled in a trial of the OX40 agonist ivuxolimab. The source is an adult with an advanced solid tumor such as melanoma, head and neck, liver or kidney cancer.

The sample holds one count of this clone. The CDR3 protein is CASSLAPAGGAYEQYF. CDR3 in DNA: TGTGCCAGCAGCTTAGCTCCAGCGGGAGGGGCCTACGAGCAGTACTTC. V and J are TRBV7-9 and TRBJ2-7, with 10 bases lining up with TRBD2. V was clipped by 0 bases and J by 2 bases; unmatched bases: 4. The CDR3 extends over 16 amino acids. Germline CDR1 and CDR2: SEHNR and FQNEAQ (reference sequence).

The CDR3, as DNA: TGTGCCAGCAGCCCAGGGACTAGCGGGAGGTTGAGCACAGATACGCAGTATTTT. It specifies CASSPGTSGRLSTDTQYF. V gene TRBV7-3 combines with J gene TRBJ2-3, with 15 bases lining up with TRBD2. The CDR3 is 18 residues long. Germline V gene sequence: CDR1 SGHTA, CDR2 FQGTGA. V shed 5 bases and J 0 bases; nucleotides not matched to a gene: 6.

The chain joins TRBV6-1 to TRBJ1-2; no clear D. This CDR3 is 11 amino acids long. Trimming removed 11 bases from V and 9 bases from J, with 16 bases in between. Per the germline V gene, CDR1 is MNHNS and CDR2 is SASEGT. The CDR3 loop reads CALGEALSYTF. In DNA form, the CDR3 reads TGTGCCCTTGGGGAGGCCTTAAGCTACACCTTC.

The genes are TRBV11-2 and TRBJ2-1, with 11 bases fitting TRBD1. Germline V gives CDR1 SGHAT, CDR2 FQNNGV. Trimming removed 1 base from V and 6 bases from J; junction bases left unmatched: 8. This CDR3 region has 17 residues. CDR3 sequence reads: CASSLAPGQGVGNEQFF. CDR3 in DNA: TGTGCCAGCAGCTTAGCCCCGGGACAGGGGGTAGGCAATGAGCAGTTCTTC.

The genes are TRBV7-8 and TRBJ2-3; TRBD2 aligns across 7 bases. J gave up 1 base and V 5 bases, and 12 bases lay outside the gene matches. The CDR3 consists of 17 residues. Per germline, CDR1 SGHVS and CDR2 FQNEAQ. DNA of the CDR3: TGTGCCAGCAGCCTAAGGGGCCCTGGGGGGGGCACAGATACGCAGTATTTT. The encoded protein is CASSLRGPGGGTDTQYF. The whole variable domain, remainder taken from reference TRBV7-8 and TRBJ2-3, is GAGVSQSPRYKVAKRGQDVALRCDPISGHVSLFWYQQALGQGPEFLTYFQNEAQLDKSGLPSDRFFAERPEGSVSTLKIQRTQQEDSAVYLCASSLRGPGGGTDTQYFGPGTRLTVL.

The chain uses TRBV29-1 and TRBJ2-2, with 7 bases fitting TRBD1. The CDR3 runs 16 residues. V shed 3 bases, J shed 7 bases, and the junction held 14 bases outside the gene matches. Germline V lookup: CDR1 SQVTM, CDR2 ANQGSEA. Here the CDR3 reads CSVDGARQGDIGELFF. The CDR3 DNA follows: TGCAGCGTTGATGGGGCCCGGCAGGGGGATATCGGGGAGCTGTTTTTT.

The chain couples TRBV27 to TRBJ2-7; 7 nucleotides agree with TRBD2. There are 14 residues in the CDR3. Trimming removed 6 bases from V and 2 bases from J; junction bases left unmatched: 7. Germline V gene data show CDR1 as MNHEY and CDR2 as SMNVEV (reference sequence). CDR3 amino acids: CASSSLAPTYEQYF. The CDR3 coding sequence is TGTGCCAGCAGCTCACTAGCGCCTACCTACGAGCAGTACTTC.

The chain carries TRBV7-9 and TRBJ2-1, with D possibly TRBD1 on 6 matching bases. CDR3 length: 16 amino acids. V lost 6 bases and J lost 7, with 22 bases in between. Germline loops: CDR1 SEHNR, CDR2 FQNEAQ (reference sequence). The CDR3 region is CASRPKTAGAGNEQFF. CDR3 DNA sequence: TGTGCCAGCAGACCCAAAACGGCAGGGGCAGGGAATGAGCAGTTCTTC.

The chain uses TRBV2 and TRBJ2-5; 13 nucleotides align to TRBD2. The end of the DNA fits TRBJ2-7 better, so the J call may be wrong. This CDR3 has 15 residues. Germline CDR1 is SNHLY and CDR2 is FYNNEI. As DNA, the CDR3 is TGTGCCACCCAACTAGCGGGAGGGTTCCCCTACGAGCAGTACTTC. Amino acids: CATQLAGGFPYEQYF.

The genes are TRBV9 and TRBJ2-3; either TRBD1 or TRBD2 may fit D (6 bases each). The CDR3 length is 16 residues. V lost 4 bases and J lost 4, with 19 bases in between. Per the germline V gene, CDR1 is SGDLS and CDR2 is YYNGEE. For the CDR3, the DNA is TGTGCCAGCAGCTCAACTGGGGGGCCCCCCGCAGATACGCAGTATTTT. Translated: CASSSTGGPPADTQYF.

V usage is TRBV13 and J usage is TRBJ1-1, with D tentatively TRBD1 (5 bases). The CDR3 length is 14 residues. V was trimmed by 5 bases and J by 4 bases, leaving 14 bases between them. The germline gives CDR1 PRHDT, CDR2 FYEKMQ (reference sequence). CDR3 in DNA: TGTGCCAGCAGCCAACTCCGGGGCAGCACTGAAGCTTTCTTT. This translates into CASSQLRGSTEAFF.

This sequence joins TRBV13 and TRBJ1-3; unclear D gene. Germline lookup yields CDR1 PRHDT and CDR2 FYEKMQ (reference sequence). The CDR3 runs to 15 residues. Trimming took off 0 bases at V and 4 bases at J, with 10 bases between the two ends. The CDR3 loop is CASSLGRGAGNTIYF. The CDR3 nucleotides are TGTGCCAGCAGCTTAGGCCGCGGCGCGGGAAACACCATATATTTT. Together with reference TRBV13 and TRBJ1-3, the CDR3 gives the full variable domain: AAGVIQSPRHLIKEKRETATLKCYPIPRHDTVYWYQQGPGQDPQFLISFYEKMQSDKGSIPDRFSAQQFSDYHSELNMSSLELGDSALYFCASSLGRGAGNTIYFGEGSWLTVV.

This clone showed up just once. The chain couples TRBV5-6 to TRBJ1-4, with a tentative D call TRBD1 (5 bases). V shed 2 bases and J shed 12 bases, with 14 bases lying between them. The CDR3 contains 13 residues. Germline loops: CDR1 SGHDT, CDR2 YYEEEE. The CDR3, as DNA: TGTGCCAGCAGCTTTGCGTTCGGGGCCCAACTGTTTTTT. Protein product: CASSFAFGAQLFF.

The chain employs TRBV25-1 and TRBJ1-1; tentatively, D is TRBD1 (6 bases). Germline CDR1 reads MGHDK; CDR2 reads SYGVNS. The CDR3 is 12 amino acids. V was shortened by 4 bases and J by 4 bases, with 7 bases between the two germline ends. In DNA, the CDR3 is TGTGCCAGCAGTGCCAGGGGCACTGAAGCTTTCTTT. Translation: CASSARGTEAFF.

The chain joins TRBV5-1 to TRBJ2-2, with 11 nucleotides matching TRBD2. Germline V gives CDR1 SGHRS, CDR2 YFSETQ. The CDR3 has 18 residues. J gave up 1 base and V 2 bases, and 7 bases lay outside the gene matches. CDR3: CASSFRTLAGGNTGELFF. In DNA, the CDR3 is TGCGCCAGCAGCTTCCGGACGCTAGCGGGGGGGAACACCGGGGAGCTGTTTTTT.

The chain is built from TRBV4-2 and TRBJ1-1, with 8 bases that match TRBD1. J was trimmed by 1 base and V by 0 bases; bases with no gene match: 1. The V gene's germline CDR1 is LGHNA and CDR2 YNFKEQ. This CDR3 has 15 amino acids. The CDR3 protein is CASSQDTGGNTEAFF. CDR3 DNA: TGTGCCAGCAGCCAAGATACAGGGGGGAACACTGAAGCTTTCTTT.

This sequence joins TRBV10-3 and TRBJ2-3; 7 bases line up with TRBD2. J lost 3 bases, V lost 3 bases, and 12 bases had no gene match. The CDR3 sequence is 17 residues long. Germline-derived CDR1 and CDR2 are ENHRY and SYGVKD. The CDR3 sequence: CAISDVGLAEPTDTQYF. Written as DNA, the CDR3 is TGTGCCATCAGTGACGTTGGTCTAGCGGAGCCAACAGATACGCAGTATTTT.

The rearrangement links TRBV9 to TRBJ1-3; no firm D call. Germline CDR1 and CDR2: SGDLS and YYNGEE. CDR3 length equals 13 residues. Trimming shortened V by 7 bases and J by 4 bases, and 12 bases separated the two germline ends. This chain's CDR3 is CASHGATGNTIYF. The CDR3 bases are TGTGCCAGCCACGGCGCAACCGGAAACACCATATATTTT.

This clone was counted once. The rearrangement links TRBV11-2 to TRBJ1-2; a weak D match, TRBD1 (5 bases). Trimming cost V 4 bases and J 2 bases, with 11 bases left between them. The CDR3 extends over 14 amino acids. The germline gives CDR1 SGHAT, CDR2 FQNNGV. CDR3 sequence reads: CASSSGAVNYGYTF. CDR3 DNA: TGTGCCAGCAGCTCCGGGGCCGTCAACTATGGCTACACCTTC.

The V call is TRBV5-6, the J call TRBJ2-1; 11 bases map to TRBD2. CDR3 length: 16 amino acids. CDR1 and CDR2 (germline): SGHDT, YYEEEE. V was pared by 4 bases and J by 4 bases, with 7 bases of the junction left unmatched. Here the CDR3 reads CASSAYPSGRYNEQFF. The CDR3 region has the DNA TGTGCCAGCAGCGCCTACCCTAGCGGGAGGTACAATGAGCAGTTCTTC.

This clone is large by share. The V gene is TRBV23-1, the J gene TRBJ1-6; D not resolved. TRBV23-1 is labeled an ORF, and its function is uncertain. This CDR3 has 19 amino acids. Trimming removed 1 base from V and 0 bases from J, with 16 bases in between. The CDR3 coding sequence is TGCGCCAGCAGTCAATACAGAAATCCAGAGAGCTCCTATAATTCACCCCTCCACTTT. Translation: CASSQYRNPESSYNSPLHF.

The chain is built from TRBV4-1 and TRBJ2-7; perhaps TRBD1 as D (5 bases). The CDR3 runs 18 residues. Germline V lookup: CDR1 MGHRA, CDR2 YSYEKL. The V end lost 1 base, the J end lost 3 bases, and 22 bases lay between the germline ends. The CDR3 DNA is TGCGCCAGCAGCCAAGGCGGCAACAGGCCGTTTTCATTCTACGAGCAGTACTTC. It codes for CASSQGGNRPFSFYEQYF.

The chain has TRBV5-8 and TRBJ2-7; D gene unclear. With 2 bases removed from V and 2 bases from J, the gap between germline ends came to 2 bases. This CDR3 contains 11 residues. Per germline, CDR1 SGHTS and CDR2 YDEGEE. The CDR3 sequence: CASSLPYEQYF. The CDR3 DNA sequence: TGTGCCAGCAGCTTACCCTACGAGCAGTACTTC.

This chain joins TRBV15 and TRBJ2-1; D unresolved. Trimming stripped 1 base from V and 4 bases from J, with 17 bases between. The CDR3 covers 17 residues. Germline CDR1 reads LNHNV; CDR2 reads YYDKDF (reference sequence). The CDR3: CATSRAPLVAMYNEQFF. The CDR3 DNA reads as TGTGCCACCAGCAGAGCTCCGCTAGTGGCCATGTACAATGAGCAGTTCTTC.

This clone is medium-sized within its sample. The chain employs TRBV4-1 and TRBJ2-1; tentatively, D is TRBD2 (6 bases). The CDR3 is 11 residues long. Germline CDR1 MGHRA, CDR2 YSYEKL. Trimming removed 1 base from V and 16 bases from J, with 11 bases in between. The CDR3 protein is CASSQGTNQFF. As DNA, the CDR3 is TGCGCCAGCAGCCAAGGGACTAACCAATTCTTC.

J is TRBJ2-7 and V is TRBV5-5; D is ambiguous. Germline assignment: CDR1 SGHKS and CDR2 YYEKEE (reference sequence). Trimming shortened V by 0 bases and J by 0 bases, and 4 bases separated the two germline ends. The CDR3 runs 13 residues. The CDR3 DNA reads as TGTGCCAGCAGCTTGGACTTCTCCTACGAGCAGTACTTC. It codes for CASSLDFSYEQYF.

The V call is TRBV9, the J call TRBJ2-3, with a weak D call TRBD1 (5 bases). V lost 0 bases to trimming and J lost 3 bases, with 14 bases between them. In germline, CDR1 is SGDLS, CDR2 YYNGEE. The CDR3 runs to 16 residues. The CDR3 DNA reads TGTGCCAGCAGCGTAGCCGCAGGGTTTGGTACAGATACGCAGTATTTT. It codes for CASSVAAGFGTDTQYF.

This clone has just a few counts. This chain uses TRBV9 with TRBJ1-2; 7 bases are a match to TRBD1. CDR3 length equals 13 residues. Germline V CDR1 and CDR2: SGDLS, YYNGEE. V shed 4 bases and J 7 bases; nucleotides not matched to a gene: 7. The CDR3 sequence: CASSSAGGVGYTF. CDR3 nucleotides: TGTGCCAGCAGCTCCGCAGGGGGGGTTGGCTACACCTTC.

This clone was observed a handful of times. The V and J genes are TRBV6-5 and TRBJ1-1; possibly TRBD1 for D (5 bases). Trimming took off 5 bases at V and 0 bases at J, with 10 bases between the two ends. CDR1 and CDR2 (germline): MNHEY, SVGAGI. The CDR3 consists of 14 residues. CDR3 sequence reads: CASSPTGVNTEAFF. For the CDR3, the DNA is TGTGCCAGCAGTCCCACAGGAGTGAACACTGAAGCTTTCTTT.